A selection of T cell receptor beta chains follows, all from one sample in a study of T cells in Graves' hyperthyroidism and ophthalmopathy. TCRdb passed the multiplex PCR reads through MiXCR, listing each CDR3 protein once. The data contain 300,000 to 400,000 distinct CDR3 sequences, less than 15% of them seen just once; the ten biggest clones take up 9.2%. Sequences were obtained from blood. The receptor source for this set is a woman between 18 and 29 years old with Graves' hyperthyroidism. The CDR3 runs from the conserved cysteine through the conserved F or W. The D gene is left open where the match is weak. Where a row states a size, it is once, few, many or the class of an expanded clone; other rows omit it.

>TRBV7-8|many|-|TRBJ2-7
TGTGCCAGCAGCTTAGACCCCCAGAGCTCCTACGAGCAGTACTTC
CASSLDPQSSYEQYF
>TRBV12-3/TRBV12-4|many|TRBD2|TRBJ2-1
TGTGCCAGCAACCCCGGGCGAGCGGGGGGCCAATACAATGAGCAGTTCTTC
CASNPGRAGGQYNEQFF
>TRBV12-3/TRBV12-4|many|TRBD2|TRBJ2-4
TGTGCCAGCAGCGGGACTAGCGGGAGCCAAAACATTCAGTACTTC
CASSGTSGSQNIQYF
>TRBV29-1|-|TRBD1|TRBJ1-5
TGCAGCGTCCTTCTCATACAGGGGGGTGATCGGCCCCAGCATTTT
CSVLLIQGGDRPQHF
>TRBV27|many|TRBD1|TRBJ1-6
TGTGCCAGCAGTTCCGGACAGGGAATGGATTCACCCCTCCACTTT
CASSSGQGMDSPLHF
>TRBV12-3/TRBV12-4|many|-|TRBJ1-1
TGTGCCAGCACCACACAAAGGGGGGGAGCTTTCTTT
CASTTQRGGAFF
>TRBV5-6|many|TRBD1|TRBJ2-1
TGTGCCAGCAGCTTGGGACAGGGGGTCAATGAGCAGTTCTTC
CASSLGQGVNEQFF
>TRBV6-1|-|TRBD1|TRBJ1-2
TGTGCCAGCAGAACAGGGGGGCGCGGCTATGGCTACACCTTC
CASRTGGRGYGYTF
>TRBV12-3/TRBV12-4|many|-|TRBJ2-1
TGTGCCAGCAGTTTAACCAGGATTTGGTACAATGAGCAGTTCTTC
CASSLTRIWYNEQFF
>TRBV2|once|TRBD2|TRBJ2-7
TGTGCCAGCAGTGGGAGCGGGGCCTACGAGCAGTACTTC
CASSGSGAYEQYF
>TRBV3-1|-|TRBD2|TRBJ2-2
TGTGCCAGCAGCGAGGGACTAGCGGGGGGCACGAACACCGGGGAGCTGTTTTTT
CASSEGLAGGTNTGELFF
>TRBV28|many|-|TRBJ2-1
TGTGCCAGCACCATCGATTCCTACAATGAGCAGTTCTTC
CASTIDSYNEQFF
>TRBV2|few|-|TRBJ1-1
TGTGCCAGCAGTGACCCCCTATGGAGGATTAACACTGAAGCTTTCTTT
CASSDPLWRINTEAFF
>TRBV28|many|TRBD1|TRBJ1-2
TGTGCCAGCAGTCCCTCCTGGGACAGGGGTGTTGGCTACACCTTC
CASSPSWDRGVGYTF
>TRBV28|-|TRBD2|TRBJ2-1
TGTGCCAGCAGTTCCCCGGGACTAGCGGGAGGGTTTACGGGGTACAATGAGCAGTTCTTC
CASSSPGLAGGFTGYNEQFF
>TRBV5-1|many|-|TRBJ2-2
TGCGCCAGCAGCCGAACGACCGGGGAGCTGTTTTTT
CASSRTTGELFF
>TRBV2|many|-|TRBJ2-7
TGTGCCAGCAGCCATGGACCGTCCGCCTACGAGCAGTACTTC
CASSHGPSAYEQYF
>TRBV20-1|many|-|TRBJ2-5
TGCAGTGCTAACAAGTGGGAGACCCAGTACTTC
CSANKWETQYF
>TRBV5-6|-|TRBD1|TRBJ1-2
TGTGCCAGCAGCCCCGGGACAGCTACTTACTATGGCTACACCTTC
CASSPGTATYYGYTF
>TRBV28|many|-|TRBJ1-6
TGTGCCAGCAGTTTATCAGTCACCTATAATTCACCCCTCCACTTT
CASSLSVTYNSPLHF
>TRBV6-2/TRBV6-3|many|-|TRBJ2-2
TGTGCCAGCAGTTATCCCACCCGAGGGCTCAAGAACACCGGGGAGCTGTTTTTT
CASSYPTRGLKNTGELFF
>TRBV27|many|TRBD2|TRBJ2-7
TGTGCCAGCAGTTTATCGGCACTAGCGGGGGGGCCCCACGAGCAGTACTTC
CASSLSALAGGPHEQYF
>TRBV14|many|-|TRBJ1-1
TGTGCCAGCAGCCAAGTAAGGGGGATGAACACTGAAGCTTTCTTT
CASSQVRGMNTEAFF
>TRBV30|few|-|TRBJ1-5
TGTGCCTGGAGTTCAGAAATGAATCAGCCCCAGCATTTT
CAWSSEMNQPQHF
>TRBV6-1|few|-|TRBJ2-4
TGTGCCAGCAGTGCGGGGGCTAACGGGATTCAGTACTTC
CASSAGANGIQYF
>TRBV6-2/TRBV6-3|few|-|TRBJ1-3
TGTGCCAGCAGGGACGGGGGAAGTGGAAACACCATATATTTT
CASRDGGSGNTIYF
>TRBV18|many|-|TRBJ1-5
TGTGCCAGCTCACCTCAACCTGGGAATCAGCCCCAGCATTTT
CASSPQPGNQPQHF
>TRBV12-3/TRBV12-4|many|-|TRBJ2-7
TGTGCCAGCAGTCAGACAGAAAAGCAGTACTTC
CASSQTEKQYF
>TRBV7-9|many|-|TRBJ2-3
TGTGCCAGCAGCTTAGGTGACGGTAGCACAGATACGCAGTATTTT
CASSLGDGSTDTQYF
>TRBV4-3|many|TRBD1|TRBJ2-7
TGCGCCAGCAGCCAAGGGACAGGGCTGTCGGGCGAGCAGTACTTC
CASSQGTGLSGEQYF
>TRBV5-1|many|-|TRBJ1-5
TGCGCCAGCAGCTTGGCAGGGGATAGCAATCAGCCCCAGCATTTT
CASSLAGDSNQPQHF
>TRBV19|few|-|TRBJ2-6
TGTGCCAGTAGTATTTCCGGGTACTCTGGGGCCAACGTCCTGACTTTC
CASSISGYSGANVLTF
>TRBV6-1|many|TRBD2|TRBJ2-3
TGTGCCAGCAGTTCAAACCCACCGGGACTAGCGGGAGTCGATACGCAGTATTTT
CASSSNPPGLAGVDTQYF
>TRBV11-2|many|TRBD1|TRBJ1-1
TGTGCCAGCAGCTCAATAAAGGACAGGCTTAACACTGAAGCTTTCTTT
CASSSIKDRLNTEAFF
>TRBV15|few|-|TRBJ1-2
TGTGCCACCAGCACAAGGGGCCTCTATGGCTACACCTTC
CATSTRGLYGYTF
>TRBV6-1|many|TRBD1|TRBJ2-7
TGTGCCAGCAGTGCCCCGACAGGGGGTAAGAACGAGCAGTACTTC
CASSAPTGGKNEQYF
>TRBV2|many|TRBD2|TRBJ2-7
TGTGCCAGCAGTGAATGGACTAGCGGGCTTACCTACGAGCAGTACTTC
CASSEWTSGLTYEQYF
>TRBV15|many|TRBD2|TRBJ2-1
TGTGCCACCAGCAGAGGCGGCACTAGCGGGAGTGGTGAGCAGTTCTTC
CATSRGGTSGSGEQFF
>TRBV5-1|many|TRBD2|TRBJ2-3
TGCGCCAGCAGCTCGGGTAGCGGGGGCACAGATACGCAGTATTTT
CASSSGSGGTDTQYF
>TRBV29-1|few|-|TRBJ1-2
TGCAGCGTTGATGGCAGGGCGGAGGGCTACACCTTC
CSVDGRAEGYTF
>TRBV27|many|-|TRBJ2-7
TGTGCCAGCAGTTTGTCAAGCGCCTTCCACGAGCAGTACTTC
CASSLSSAFHEQYF